A selection of T cell receptor beta chains follows, all from one sample in a study of CXCR3-negative and CXCR3-positive naive CD8 T cells. TCRdb re-called the 5' RACE reads and shows each CDR3 protein once, DNA omitted. The data include about 98,000 distinct CDR3 sequences; the top ten clones carry approximately 0.99%. Sequenced: naive CXCR3+ CD8+ T cells from blood. The receptors derive from a human donor in good health. Some clones in this sample may be carry-over from other donors' samples. CDR3s include the opening cysteine and the closing phenylalanine or tryptophan.

j_gene: TRBJ2-7
v_gene: TRBV4-2
CDR3aa: CAGSQDGLANEQYF

j_gene: TRBJ2-1
v_gene: TRBV28
CDR3aa: CASTREGLGYNEQFF

j_gene: TRBJ2-7
v_gene: TRBV10-3
CDR3aa: CAISEKDRALLTYEQYF

j_gene: TRBJ2-7
v_gene: TRBV6-5
CDR3aa: CASTGVSGTTYEQYF

j_gene: TRBJ2-5
v_gene: TRBV29-1
CDR3aa: CSVAPGGDPRETQYF

j_gene: TRBJ2-7
v_gene: TRBV4-2
CDR3aa: CASSQARQGVGNEQYF

j_gene: TRBJ1-6
v_gene: TRBV19
CDR3aa: CASGQGYSPLHF

j_gene: TRBJ2-1
v_gene: TRBV4-3
CDR3aa: CASSQGSGGLAYNEQFF

j_gene: TRBJ2-7
v_gene: TRBV2
CDR3aa: CASLEDYSYEQYF

j_gene: TRBJ2-1
v_gene: TRBV5-1
CDR3aa: CASKSSRGPVTQYYNEQFF

j_gene: TRBJ2-3
v_gene: TRBV7-8
CDR3aa: CASSTPDRSDTQYF

j_gene: TRBJ2-5
v_gene: TRBV14
CDR3aa: CASSLGWGETQYF

j_gene: TRBJ2-3
v_gene: TRBV19
CDR3aa: CASSLGTRGRADTQYF